Sequencing of this T cell receptor (beta chain) was carried out in a study of CXCR3-negative and CXCR3-positive naive CD8 T cells. Whole-study results and caveats: From TRB CDR3 properties, TCR strength was inferred; surface CD5 did not differ between naive subsets.

It was by 5' RACE with UMI labels that the TRB cDNA libraries were prepared. TCRdb re-called the 5' RACE reads and shows each CDR3 protein once, DNA omitted. The sample's table shows approximately 66,000 distinct CDR3 sequences. The CDR3 totals 16 residues. Per the germline V gene, CDR1 is MNHNS and CDR2 is SASEGT. In regard to this clonotype: Its antigen is not known.

This chain connects TRBV6-1 to TRBJ2-1; TCRdb gives TRBD2 as the D gene, but with no DNA this cannot be confirmed. The receptor was isolated from a human donor in good health. Some clones in this sample may be carry-over from other donors' samples. Sequencing was performed on naive CXCR3- CD8+ T cells from blood. Subset given: CD45RO-CCR7+CD27+CD95- naive CD8+ T cells lacking CXCR3 (TNR3-). CDR3 sequence: CASINLRVSSYNEQFF.